This TCR beta chain appears in the sequencing data of a study of blood T cells in healthy people across ages. A J-beta primer mix and a sample-barcoded 5' primer were used in a second PCR of about 7 to 12 cycles. Using its own MiXCR run on the 5' RACE reads, TCRdb lists one record per CDR3 protein. The data contain about 670,000 distinct CDR3 sequences, 40% to 50% of them singletons. Germline V gene lookup returns CDR1 SQVTM and CDR2 ANQGSEA. The CDR3 contains 15 residues. The junction had 12 bases not matched to a gene; V was cut back by 6 bases and J by 5 bases. Sequenced sample: blood. This chain connects TRBV29-1 to TRBJ1-5; 8 bases line up with TRBD1. The origin of this receptor is an elderly man in good health. The CDR3 reads CSVRGTGGADQPQHF. Written as DNA, the CDR3 is TGCAGCGTGAGGGGCACAGGGGGAGCGGATCAGCCCCAGCATTTT.